This paragraph covers one T cell receptor (beta chain) sequence. Its antigen has not been determined. This specimen belongs to a study of monozygotic twins with inflammatory bowel disease (dated by TCRdb to between 2018 and 2021). Looking at the study overall: The full study comprised 28 monozygotic twin pairs: nine German pairs (four IBD-concordant, five IBD-discordant) and 19 IBD-discordant Danish pairs. The search for disease-associated traits relied mainly on comparing IBD patients with their genetically identical healthy co-twins within discordant pairs. Each individual had, on average, about 151 000 unique TCRalpha sequences and 181 000 unique TCRbeta sequences available for analysis. The full study reports these points: Fewer clonotypes were shared with other individuals by IBD patients than by healthy twins, most markedly in patients showing signs of disease activity. Background noise and inter-individual variability may have been introduced into the repertoires by the differing immunosuppressive treatments among patients. Repertoire similarity did not differ between concordant and discordant twins, possibly due to limited statistical power. Distinction between different T cell subtypes could not be achieved in the analysis. The results gave no support for a single strong signal or clonotype linked to IBD. TCRbeta repertoire diversity, by inverse Simpson index, was decreased in IBD patients compared with their healthy co-twins.

From each donor, an approximately 2.5 ml peripheral blood sample was drawn into PAXgene tubes and stored at -80 degrees C. Without T cell sorting, total RNA was isolated from whole blood using the PAXgene blood miRNA kit on an automated QIAcube. Peripheral blood from monozygotic twin pairs, either concordant or discordant for inflammatory bowel disease, underwent deep TCRalpha and TCRbeta repertoire profiling that used unique molecular barcoding. Smoking habits were recorded for all twin pairs, and individuals were classified as current, former or never smokers. Library creation used 5' RACE. Each TCR library was prepared from roughly 3,800 ng of total RNA. For each sample, cDNA synthesis was carried out in eight separate reactions using SMARTScribe reverse transcriptase. During cDNA synthesis, template switching was used to introduce unique molecular identifiers that contained a 6-nucleotide sample barcode. TCRalpha and TCRbeta cDNA was amplified in two nested PCRs of 16 and 9 cycles, and bead purification was carried out after each PCR. Before amplification, the cDNA was treated with uracil DNA-glycosylase and purified using the QIAquick PCR purification kit. The second PCR added Illumina TruSeq-compatible adapters along with sample-specific barcodes. Library quality and concentration were checked on TapeStation and Qubit, and libraries were pooled at around 5.3 ng each. The pooled libraries were sequenced with 2 x 100 bp reads and custom sequencing primers on an Illumina HiSeq2500 single-index Rapid Run. The original methods were these. MiGEC version 1.2.6 was used for UMI-based consensus assembly, which corrected PCR and sequencing errors. MiXCR version 2.1.1 was used for V(D)J alignment, clonotype assembly and CDR3 extraction. Normalisation of gene usage, clonotype sharing and MAIT/NKT TCR abundance was achieved by analysing the top 1000, 10 000 and 20 000 clonotypes per sample. Diversity was computed as the inverse Simpson index with the vegan R package after downsampling to 27 000 UMIs. Paired Mann-Whitney U tests on discordant twin pairs were used, with Benjamini-Hochberg multiple-testing correction. Through TCRdb reprocessing, the reads give one entry per CDR3 protein sequence; DNA is omitted. The V and J calls were not made by the authors but by TCRdb's processing. The sample's records list 150,000 to 200,000 distinct CDR3 sequences. The ten largest clones capture around 6.8% of the sample.

The CDR3 covers 15 residues, taking in both the cysteine and the phenylalanine. Only the protein is on record. Per the germline V gene, LGHNA is the CDR1 and YSLEER is the CDR2. The chain links TRBV4-3 with TRBJ1-1; there is no DNA to check the TCRdb D call of TRBD1. This TCR was sampled from a human donor with ulcerative colitis or Crohn's disease, or a healthy co-twin of an affected twin (not recorded which). The sequenced sample was blood. This receptor carries the CDR3 CASSQDYRQGTEAFF.